This TCR beta chain was obtained from a study of T cell responses to AZD1222 COVID-19 vaccine. J lost 7 bases, V lost 2 bases, and 7 bases had no gene match. The germline gives CDR1 SGHRS, CDR2 YFSETQ. CDR3 length: 15 amino acids. Libraries were prepared by immunoSEQ multiplex PCR; TCRdb keeps only in-frame clonotypes and omits some of them. The sample has 95,000 to 150,000 clones; roughly 87% are singletons. This TCR derives from an adult in good health. The rearrangement uses TRBV5-1 and TRBJ1-4; TRBD1 matches 8 bases. Sequences were derived from peripheral blood, sampled on day 0 of MenACWY control vaccination. The CDR3 spells CASSFTGTGIEKLFF. In nucleotides, the CDR3 is TGCGCCAGCAGCTTTACGGGGACAGGCATTGAAAAACTGTTTTTT.